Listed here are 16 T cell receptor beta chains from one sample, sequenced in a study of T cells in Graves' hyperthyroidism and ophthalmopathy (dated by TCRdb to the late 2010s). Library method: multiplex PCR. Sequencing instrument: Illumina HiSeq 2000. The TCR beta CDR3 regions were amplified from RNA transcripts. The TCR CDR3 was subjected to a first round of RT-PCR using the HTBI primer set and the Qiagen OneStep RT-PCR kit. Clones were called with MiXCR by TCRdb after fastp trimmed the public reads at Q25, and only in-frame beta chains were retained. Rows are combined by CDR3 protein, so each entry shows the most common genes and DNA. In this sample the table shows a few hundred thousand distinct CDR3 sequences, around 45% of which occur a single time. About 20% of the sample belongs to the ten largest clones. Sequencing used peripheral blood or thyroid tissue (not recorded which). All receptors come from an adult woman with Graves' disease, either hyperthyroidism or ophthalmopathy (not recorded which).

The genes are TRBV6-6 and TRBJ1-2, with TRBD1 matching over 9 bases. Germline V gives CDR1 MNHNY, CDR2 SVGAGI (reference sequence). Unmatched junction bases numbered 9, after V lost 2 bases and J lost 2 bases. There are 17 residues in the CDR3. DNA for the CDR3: TGTGCCAGCAGTTACGGCTCAACCGGGACAGGGAACTATGGCTACACCTTC. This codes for CASSYGSTGTGNYGYTF.

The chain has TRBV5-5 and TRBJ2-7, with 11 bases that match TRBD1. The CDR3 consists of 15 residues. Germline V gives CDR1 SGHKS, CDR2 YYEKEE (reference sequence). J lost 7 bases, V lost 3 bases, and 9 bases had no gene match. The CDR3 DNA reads TGTGCCAGCAGCTCAGCCGGACAGGGGGCGAGGGAGCAGTACTTC. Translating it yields CASSSAGQGAREQYF.

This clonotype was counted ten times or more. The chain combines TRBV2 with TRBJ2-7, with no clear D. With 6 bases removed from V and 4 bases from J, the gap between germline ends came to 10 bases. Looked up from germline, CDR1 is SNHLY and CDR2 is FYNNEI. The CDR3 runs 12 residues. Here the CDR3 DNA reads TGTGCCAGCAGGGACCTAAATTACGAGCAGTACTTC. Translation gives CASRDLNYEQYF. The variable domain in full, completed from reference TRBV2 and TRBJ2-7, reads EPEVTQTPSHQVTQMGQEVILRCVPISNHLYFYWYRQILGQKVEFLVSFYNNEISEKSEIFDDQFSVERPDGSNFTLKIRSTKLEDSAMYFCASRDLNYEQYFGPGTRLTVT.

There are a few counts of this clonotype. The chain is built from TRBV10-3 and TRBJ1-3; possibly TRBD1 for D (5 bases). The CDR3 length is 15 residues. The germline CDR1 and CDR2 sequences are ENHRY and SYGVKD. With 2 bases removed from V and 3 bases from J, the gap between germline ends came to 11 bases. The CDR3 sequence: CAISEGGALGNTIYF. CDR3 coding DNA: TGTGCCATCAGTGAGGGAGGGGCGCTTGGAAACACCATATATTTT.

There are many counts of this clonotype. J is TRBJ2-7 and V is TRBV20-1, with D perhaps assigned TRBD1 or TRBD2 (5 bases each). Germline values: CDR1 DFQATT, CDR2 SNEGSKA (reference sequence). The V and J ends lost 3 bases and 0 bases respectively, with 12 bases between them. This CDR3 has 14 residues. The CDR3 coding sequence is TGCAGTGCTAGTCGTGGGACCTTCTCCTACGAGCAGTACTTC. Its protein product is CSASRGTFSYEQYF.

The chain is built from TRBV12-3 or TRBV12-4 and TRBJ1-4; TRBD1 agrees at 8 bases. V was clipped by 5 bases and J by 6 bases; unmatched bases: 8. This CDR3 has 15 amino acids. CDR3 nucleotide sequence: TGTGCCAGCAGTCCAGTCGACAGGGGAGATGAAAAACTGTTTTTT. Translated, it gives CASSPVDRGDEKLFF.

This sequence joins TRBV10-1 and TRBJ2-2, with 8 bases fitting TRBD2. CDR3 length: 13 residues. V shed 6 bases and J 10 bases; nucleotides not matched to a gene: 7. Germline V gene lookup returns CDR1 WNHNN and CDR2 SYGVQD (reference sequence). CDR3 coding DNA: TGCGCCAGCAGCCGCGGGGGGACTTCGGAGCTGTTTTTT. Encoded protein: CASSRGGTSELFF.

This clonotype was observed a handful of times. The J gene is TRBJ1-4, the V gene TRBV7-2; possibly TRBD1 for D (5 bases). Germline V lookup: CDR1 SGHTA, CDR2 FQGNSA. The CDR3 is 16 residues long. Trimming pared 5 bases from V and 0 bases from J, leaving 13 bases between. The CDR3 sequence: CASSRGPSATNEKLFF. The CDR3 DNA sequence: TGTGCCAGCAGCAGGGGACCGTCGGCAACTAATGAAAAACTGTTTTTT.

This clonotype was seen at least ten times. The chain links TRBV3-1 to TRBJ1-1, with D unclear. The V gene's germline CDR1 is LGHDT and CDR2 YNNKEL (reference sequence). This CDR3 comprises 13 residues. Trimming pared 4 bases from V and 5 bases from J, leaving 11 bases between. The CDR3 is CASSLRLGTEAFF. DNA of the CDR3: TGTGCCAGCAGCCTCCGACTGGGGACTGAAGCTTTCTTT.

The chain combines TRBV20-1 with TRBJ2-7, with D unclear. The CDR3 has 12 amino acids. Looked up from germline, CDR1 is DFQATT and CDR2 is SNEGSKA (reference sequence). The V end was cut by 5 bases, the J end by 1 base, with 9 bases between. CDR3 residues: CSADTFSYEQYF. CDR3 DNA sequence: TGCAGTGCTGACACCTTTTCCTACGAGCAGTACTTC.

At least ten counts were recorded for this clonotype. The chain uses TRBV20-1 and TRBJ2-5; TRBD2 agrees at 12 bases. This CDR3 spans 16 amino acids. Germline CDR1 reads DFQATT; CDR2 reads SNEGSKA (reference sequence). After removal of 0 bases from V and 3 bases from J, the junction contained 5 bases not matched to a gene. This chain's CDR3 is CSARDVRLAGEETQYF. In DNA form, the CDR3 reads TGCAGTGCTAGAGATGTGAGACTAGCGGGAGAAGAGACCCAGTACTTC.

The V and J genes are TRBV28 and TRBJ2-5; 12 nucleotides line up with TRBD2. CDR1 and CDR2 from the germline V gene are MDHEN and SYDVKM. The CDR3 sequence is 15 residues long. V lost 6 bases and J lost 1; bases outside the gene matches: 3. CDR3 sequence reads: CASRSSGRAQETQYF. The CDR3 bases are TGTGCCAGCAGGTCTAGCGGGAGGGCCCAAGAGACCCAGTACTTC. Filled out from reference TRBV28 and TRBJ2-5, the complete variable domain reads DVKVTQSSRYLVKRTGEKVFLECVQDMDHENMFWYRQDPGLGLRLIYFSYDVKMKEKGDIPEGYSVSREKKERFSLILESASTNQTSMYLCASRSSGRAQETQYFGPGTRLLVL.

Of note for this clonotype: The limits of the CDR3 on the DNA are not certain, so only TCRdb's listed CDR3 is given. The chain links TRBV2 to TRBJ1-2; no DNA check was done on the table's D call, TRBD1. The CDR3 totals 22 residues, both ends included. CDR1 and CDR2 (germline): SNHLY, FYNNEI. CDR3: CASRKGQMNTEAFFGQGNGYTF.

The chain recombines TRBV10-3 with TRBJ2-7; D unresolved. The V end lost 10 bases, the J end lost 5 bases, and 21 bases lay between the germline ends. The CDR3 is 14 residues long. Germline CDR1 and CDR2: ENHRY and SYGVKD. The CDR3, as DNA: TGTGCCAGCACCAGAGGTAGGAAGTCCCACGAGCAGTACTTC. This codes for CASTRGRKSHEQYF.

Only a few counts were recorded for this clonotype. The DNA of the CDR3 is TGTGCCAGCAGTTTCATTTGGGCTAGCGGGAAAAACGAGCAGTACTTC. Residues: CASSFIWASGKNEQYF. V is TRBV27 and J is TRBJ2-7, with 9 bases identical to TRBD2. The CDR3 contains 16 residues. Trimming at V came to 3 bases and at J to 5 bases, leaving 11 bases not matched to a gene. Germline lookup yields CDR1 MNHEY and CDR2 SMNVEV (reference sequence).

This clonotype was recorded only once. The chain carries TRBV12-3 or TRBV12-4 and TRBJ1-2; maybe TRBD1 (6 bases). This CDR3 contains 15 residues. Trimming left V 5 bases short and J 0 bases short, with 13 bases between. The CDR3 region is CASSPGTIANYGYTF. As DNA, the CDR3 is TGTGCCAGCAGTCCCGGGACAATCGCTAACTATGGCTACACCTTC.